This T cell receptor (beta chain) originates from a study of early T cells in non-severe SARS-CoV-2 infection. Study observations and caveats: The matching step, a VDJdb search, favored anti-spike CD8 responses and missed private and CD4 specificities.

This clonotype is large by share. Its antigen is undetermined. Germline loops: CDR1 GTSNPN, CDR2 SVGIG (reference sequence). The CDR3 is 8 residues long. Individual cDNA molecules received unique molecular identifiers during library preparation. TCRdb reprocessed the 5' RACE reads via MiXCR and lists one record per CDR3 protein. In the table there are 40,000 to 50,000 distinct CDR3 sequences, over 6% of which are singletons. V gene TRBV30 combines with J gene TRBJ2-3, with D unclear. This clonotype originated in an adult who was a healthcare worker with PCR-confirmed SARS-CoV-2 infection or an uninfected control (not recorded which). Source material: whole blood. The CDR3 here is CAAIPGYF. CDR3 sequence (DNA): TGTGCGGCGATACCGGGGTATTTT. The variable domain in full, with the rest retrieved from reference TRBV30 and TRBJ2-3, is SQTIHQWPATLVQPVGSPLSLECTVEGTSNPNLYWYRQAAGRGLQLLFYSVGIGQISSEVPQNLSASRPQDRQFILSSKKLLLSDSGFYLCAAIPGYFGPGTRLTVL.